There are a few counts of the clone carrying this TCR beta chain. TCRbeta library preparation incorporated unique molecular identifiers. A single record per CDR3 protein comes from TCRdb applying MiXCR to the PCR reads. The table lists more than 400,000 distinct CDR3 sequences, roughly an eighth of them singletons. This entry belongs to a study of T-cell reconstitution after alpha-beta-depleted transplantation in children. Germline V gene sequence: CDR1 MDHEN, CDR2 SYDVKM. This CDR3 comprises 14 residues. V was shortened by 6 bases and J by 0 bases, with 12 bases between the two germline ends. The V and J genes are TRBV28 and TRBJ2-7, with D perhaps given as TRBD1 or TRBD2 (5 bases each). The clonotype comes from a female patient aged 2-9 years who had a stem cell transplant for aplastic anemia, so the T cells may come from the graft donor. The sample consisted of PBMCs, mostly from graft donor cells, taken 180 days after TCRalphabeta/CD19-depleted stem cell transplant. CDR3 region: CASRTPGTSYEQYV. CDR3 coding DNA: TGTGCCAGCAGGACACCCGGGACCTCCTACGAGCAGTACGTC.